The rows below give T cell receptor beta chains drawn from one sample of a study of blood T cell repertoires in COVID-19. Only in-frame clones appear in the TCRdb table, and some are missing; sequencing was by immunoSEQ multiplex PCR. The sample yields more than 25,000 clones, 68% seen once. Sequenced material: peripheral blood. These receptors all stem from a human donor in a cohort sampled during active COVID-19. Both conserved end residues are part of each CDR3. Each record gives: clone size, V gene, D gene, J gene, CDR3 DNA, CDR3 protein. D genes are given only for firm matches. Rows may omit the clone size; those that give it use once, few, many or a size class.

abundance: once
v_gene: TRBV7-9
d_gene: -
j_gene: TRBJ2-2
CDR3nt: TGTGCCAGCAGCTTCGGACAGTTGGGGTATAAGTCGAACACCGGGGAGCTGTTTTTT
CDR3aa: CASSFGQLGYKSNTGELFF

abundance: -
v_gene: TRBV7-3
d_gene: -
j_gene: TRBJ1-1
CDR3nt: TGTGCCAGCAGCGCGGATGACCGAGGTCCGGGTGCTGAAGCTTTCTTT
CDR3aa: CASSADDRGPGAEAFF

abundance: -
v_gene: TRBV6-6
d_gene: -
j_gene: TRBJ1-3
CDR3nt: TGTGCCAGCAGTTACGGAGCGAGCTTCTCTGGAAACACCATATATTTT
CDR3aa: CASSYGASFSGNTIYF

abundance: -
v_gene: TRBV5-1
d_gene: TRBD1
j_gene: TRBJ2-6
CDR3nt: TGCGCCAGCAGCCCGGGACAGGGAACGGGGGCCAACGTCCTGACTTTC
CDR3aa: CASSPGQGTGANVLTF

abundance: -
v_gene: TRBV3-1/TRBV3-2
d_gene: -
j_gene: TRBJ2-7
CDR3nt: TGTGCCAGCAGCCTACAGGGGAGGCGTTCCGTTCAGTACTTC
CDR3aa: CASSLQGRRSVQYF

abundance: -
v_gene: TRBV19
d_gene: TRBD1
j_gene: TRBJ2-5
CDR3nt: TGTGCCAGTAGTGCCCGGACAGGGCTTGGGACCCAGTACTTC
CDR3aa: CASSARTGLGTQYF

abundance: -
v_gene: TRBV9
d_gene: TRBD2
j_gene: TRBJ2-5
CDR3nt: TGTGCCAGCAGCGTAGACTCAGCGGGGGGACAAGAGACCCAGTACTTC
CDR3aa: CASSVDSAGGQETQYF

abundance: -
v_gene: TRBV5-1
d_gene: TRBD1
j_gene: TRBJ1-6
CDR3nt: TGCGCCAGCAGTTTGACAGGGGGCAATAATTCACCCCTCCACTTT
CDR3aa: CASSLTGGNNSPLHF

abundance: once
v_gene: TRBV24-1
d_gene: TRBD2
j_gene: TRBJ2-1
CDR3nt: TGTGCCACCAGTGATTGGGGGGGGGATGAGCAGTTCTTC
CDR3aa: CATSDWGGDEQFF

abundance: -
v_gene: TRBV21-1
d_gene: -
j_gene: TRBJ2-2
CDR3nt: TGTGCCAGCAGCAAAGGGGCGACACCTCGGACCGGGGAGCTGTTTTTT
CDR3aa: CASSKGATPRTGELFF

abundance: once
v_gene: TRBV7-2
d_gene: -
j_gene: TRBJ2-1
CDR3nt: TGTGCCAGCAGCTTAGAGCCGAAATCCTACAATGAGCAGTTCTTC
CDR3aa: CASSLEPKSYNEQFF

abundance: -
v_gene: TRBV19
d_gene: -
j_gene: TRBJ1-5
CDR3nt: TGTGCCAGTAGTATCGCCAGGACAGATCCTTATCAGCCCCAGCATTTT
CDR3aa: CASSIARTDPYQPQHF

abundance: -
v_gene: TRBV7-2
d_gene: TRBD2
j_gene: TRBJ2-1
CDR3nt: TGTGCCAGCAGCTCAACCGGGACTACCTACAATGAGCAGTTCTTC
CDR3aa: CASSSTGTTYNEQFF

abundance: -
v_gene: TRBV11-3
d_gene: TRBD2
j_gene: TRBJ2-5
CDR3nt: TGTGCCAGCAGCTCGGCCCTAGCGGGGGTAGGGGAGACCCAGTACTTC
CDR3aa: CASSSALAGVGETQYF

abundance: -
v_gene: TRBV4-3
d_gene: TRBD2
j_gene: TRBJ2-2
CDR3nt: TGCGCCAGCAGCCCAGTCAGCGGGAGGGTGGGAACCGGGGAGCTGTTTTTT
CDR3aa: CASSPVSGRVGTGELFF

abundance: -
v_gene: TRBV6-4
d_gene: -
j_gene: TRBJ2-2
CDR3nt: TGTGCCAGCAGTGACTCGACGGGGGTCGGGGAGCTGTTTTTT
CDR3aa: CASSDSTGVGELFF

abundance: -
v_gene: TRBV4-3
d_gene: -
j_gene: TRBJ2-7
CDR3nt: TGCGCCAGCAGCCAAGACCTTACAGGGAGTGGAGACGAGCAGTACTTC
CDR3aa: CASSQDLTGSGDEQYF

abundance: -
v_gene: TRBV12-3/TRBV12-4
d_gene: -
j_gene: TRBJ2-1
CDR3nt: TGTGCCAGCAGTTCCTCCGGGACTCTTCAGTTCTTC
CDR3aa: CASSSSGTLQFF

abundance: -
v_gene: TRBV5-1
d_gene: TRBD2
j_gene: TRBJ2-7
CDR3nt: TGCGCCAGCAGCCTAGGACTAGCGGGGAACTTAAACCTCCATACCTACGAGCAGTACTTC
CDR3aa: CASSLGLAGNLNLHTYEQYF

abundance: -
v_gene: TRBV15
d_gene: TRBD1
j_gene: TRBJ1-1
CDR3nt: TGTGCCACCAGCAGAATTCAGGGGGCCACTGAAGCTTTCTTT
CDR3aa: CATSRIQGATEAFF